This T cell receptor beta chain was sequenced in a study of CD8+ T cells in alopecia areata. Overall study: Treated patients received oral tofacitinib, 5 to 10 mg twice daily.

Trimming shortened V by 5 bases and J by 4 bases, and 12 bases separated the two germline ends. The V gene's germline CDR1 is SGHRS and CDR2 YFSETQ. This CDR3 spans 13 amino acids. RNA extraction and reverse transcription yielded cDNA as sequencing template. Method: immunoSEQ multiplex PCR; TCRdb's copy keeps in-frame clones and lacks some. Of about 200,000 clones in the sample, 35% to 40% are singletons; the top ten hold roughly 0.5%. Treatment specified: oral pan-JAK inhibitor, 5-10 mg twice daily. Sampling of alopecia areata patients yielded lesional scalp punch biopsies as well as peripheral blood.

The clonotype comes from a human donor with alopecia areata. This sequence joins TRBV5-1 and TRBJ1-2; the D gene is possibly TRBD1 (5 bases). The material sequenced was CD4+ T cells sorted from blood, taken around week 31, from a patient treated with tofacitinib. The CDR3 protein is CASSVAGTYGYTF. CDR3 bases: TGCGCCAGCAGTGTGGCAGGGACCTATGGCTACACCTTC.